A single sample is the source of the 30 T cell receptor beta chains below, sequenced in a study of blood T cell repertoires in COVID-19. Produced via immunoSEQ multiplex PCR; TCRdb's table is partial and in-frame only. The sample lists more than 200,000 clones, roughly 82% seen once, with 4.9% in the top ten. Input material: peripheral blood. These receptors all come from a woman of 80 years or more with active or convalescent COVID-19.

The chain uses TRBV29-1 and TRBJ1-1; D gene ambiguous. V lost 8 bases to trimming and J lost 0 bases, with 7 bases between them. CDR3 length equals 11 residues. Per germline, CDR1 SQVTM and CDR2 ANQGSEA. CDR3 in DNA: TGCAGCTTCAGTGTGAACACTGAAGCTTTCTTT. Amino acid sequence: CSFSVNTEAFF.

This chain uses TRBV23-1 with TRBJ1-1; D uncertain. TRBV23-1 belongs to the ORF category, with a function that is uncertain. The CDR3 totals 14 residues. The V and J ends lost 3 bases and 1 base respectively, with 9 bases between them. The chain's CDR3 is CASSHAVWNTEAFF. The DNA of the CDR3 is TGCGCCAGCAGTCATGCGGTTTGGAACACTGAAGCTTTCTTT.

The chain carries TRBV13 and TRBJ2-7; 8 bases are shared with TRBD2. With V trimmed by 0 bases and J by 2 bases, 3 bases remained unmatched. The V gene's germline CDR1 is PRHDT and CDR2 FYEKMQ (reference sequence). This CDR3 contains 15 residues. DNA of the CDR3: TGTGCCAGCAGCTTAGGGAGTAGCGGGGCCTACGAGCAGTACTTC. Its protein product is CASSLGSSGAYEQYF. The whole variable domain, filled in from reference TRBV13 and TRBJ2-7, reads AAGVIQSPRHLIKEKRETATLKCYPIPRHDTVYWYQQGPGQDPQFLISFYEKMQSDKGSIPDRFSAQQFSDYHSELNMSSLELGDSALYFCASSLGSSGAYEQYFGPGTRLTVT.

This chain joins TRBV7-9 and TRBJ1-4; a possible D gene is TRBD1 (5 bases). V lost 4 bases and J lost 4, with 10 bases in between. The CDR3 contains 14 residues. Germline V gives CDR1 SEHNR, CDR2 FQNEAQ (reference sequence). The CDR3 sequence: CASSWGRDNEKLFF. The CDR3 DNA follows: TGTGCCAGCAGCTGGGGCAGAGATAATGAAAAACTGTTTTTT.

The chain carries TRBV12-3 or TRBV12-4 and TRBJ1-2; a possible D gene is TRBD1 (5 bases). V gave up 6 bases and J gave up 3 bases, with 11 bases separating them. The CDR3 totals 13 residues. In nucleotides, the CDR3 is TGTGCCAGCAGCGAGACAGAGTACTATGGCTACACCTTC. The encoded protein is CASSETEYYGYTF.

The chain uses TRBV2 and TRBJ1-5; 8 bases fit TRBD1. This CDR3 is built from 14 residues. V was pared by 6 bases and J by 7 bases, with 8 bases of the junction left unmatched. Germline CDR1 SNHLY, CDR2 FYNNEI. CDR3 residues: CASSDGQGGQPQHF. For the CDR3, the DNA is TGTGCCAGCAGCGATGGACAGGGTGGACAGCCCCAGCATTTT. Drawing the rest from reference TRBV2 and TRBJ1-5, the complete variable domain is EPEVTQTPSHQVTQMGQEVILRCVPISNHLYFYWYRQILGQKVEFLVSFYNNEISEKSEIFDDQFSVERPDGSNFTLKIRSTKLEDSAMYFCASSDGQGGQPQHFGDGTRLSIL.

This clone was seen once. V and J are TRBV28 and TRBJ2-1, with TRBD1 matching 8 bases. Germline V CDR1 and CDR2: MDHEN, SYDVKM. V gave up 8 bases and J gave up 6 bases; unmatched junction bases: 6. This CDR3 is 13 amino acids long. In nucleotides, the CDR3 is TGTGCCAGCGTAGGACAGGGATTCAATGAGCAGTTCTTC. Encoded protein: CASVGQGFNEQFF.

Note on this clone: A much bigger clone sits one base away, suggesting this may be a read error. The V and J genes are TRBV3-1 (or the pseudogene TRBV3-2) and TRBJ1-6, with D possibly matching TRBD1 (6 bases). Germline CDR1 and CDR2: LGHDT and YNNKEL (reference sequence). V lost 0 bases to trimming and J lost 7 bases, with 7 bases between them. The CDR3 length is 14 residues. CDR3 loop: CASSQEQGNSPLHF. CDR3 nucleotide sequence: TGTGCCAGCAGCCAAGAACAGGGAAATTCACCCCTCCACTTT.

This clone was seen more than once but under ten times. Other DNA sequences of this sample code for an identical CDR3. This sequence joins TRBV5-1 and TRBJ1-1, with 7 bases lining up with TRBD1. From germline, CDR1 is SGHRS and CDR2 YFSETQ. This CDR3 has 14 residues. Trimming removed 1 base from V and 4 bases from J; junction bases left unmatched: 4. Here the CDR3 reads CASSLTGQSTEAFF. For the CDR3, the DNA is TGCGCCAGCAGCTTGACGGGACAGAGCACTGAAGCTTTCTTT.

The rearrangement links TRBV18 to TRBJ2-1; 8 bases match TRBD2. The ends lost 0 bases at V and 3 bases at J; junction bases unmatched: 7. The CDR3 has 17 residues. Germline CDR1 reads KGHSH; CDR2 reads LQKENI. In DNA, the CDR3 is TGTGCCAGCTCACCACCGTCCGCGGGGGGCCTCTACAATGAGCAGTTCTTC. This translates into CASSPPSAGGLYNEQFF.

Only a few counts were recorded for this clone. J is TRBJ2-2 and V is TRBV12-5; 7 nucleotides align to TRBD2. Looked up from germline, CDR1 is LGHNT and CDR2 is FRNRAP. CDR3 length equals 15 residues. V trimming: 4 bases; J trimming: 4 bases; junction bases outside the gene matches: 6. Written as DNA, the CDR3 is TGTGCTAGTGGTTCGGCTCCGGGGGGCACCGGGGAGCTGTTTTTT. Its protein product is CASGSAPGGTGELFF.

V is TRBV6-5 and J is TRBJ2-7; weak D call: TRBD1 (5 bases). V lost 2 bases, J lost 2 bases, and 10 bases lay in between. The CDR3 contains 14 residues. Germline assignment: CDR1 MNHEY and CDR2 SVGAGI. CDR3 DNA: TGTGCCAGCAGTTACCAGGGATACACCTACGAGCAGTACTTC. It codes for CASSYQGYTYEQYF.

The CDR3 sequence is CASSQSSVGELFF. The CDR3 DNA sequence: TGTGCCAGCAGCCAGTCTAGCGTCGGGGAGCTGTTTTTT. The chain joins TRBV7-2 to TRBJ2-2; D might be TRBD2 (6 bases). The CDR3 runs 13 residues. Trimming removed 5 bases from V and 7 bases from J, with 11 bases in between. Germline V gene lookup returns CDR1 SGHTA and CDR2 FQGNSA.

The chain recombines TRBV7-9 with TRBJ2-1; TRBD1 agrees at 7 bases. Germline values: CDR1 SEHNR, CDR2 FQNEAQ (reference sequence). The V segment lost 1 base and the J segment 10 bases; nucleotides outside the gene matches: 4. This CDR3 contains 13 residues. The CDR3 here is CASSLVGGDEQFF. DNA of the CDR3: TGTGCCAGCAGCTTAGTAGGGGGCGACGAGCAGTTCTTC.

The gene calls are TRBV5-1 and TRBJ2-7; TRBD1 agrees at 10 bases. This CDR3 has 14 amino acids. Per germline, CDR1 SGHRS and CDR2 YFSETQ. V lost 3 bases to trimming and J lost 5 bases; unmatched junction nucleotides: 5. The CDR3 DNA sequence: TGCGCCAGCAGCTGGGGACAGGGGAGGAACGAGCAGTACTTC. The encoded protein is CASSWGQGRNEQYF.

This rearrangement joins TRBV6-1 to TRBJ2-5; perhaps TRBD1 as D (5 bases). The CDR3 totals 17 residues. From germline, CDR1 is MNHNS and CDR2 SASEGT. V lost 2 bases and J 5 bases, leaving 21 bases between the germline ends. As DNA, the CDR3 is TGTGCCAGCAGTGAAAGACTTCGGACAACCGGTTCTGAGACCCAGTACTTC. It codes for CASSERLRTTGSETQYF.

This rearrangement joins TRBV30 to TRBJ2-5; D possibly corresponds to TRBD2 (5 bases). The CDR3 has 12 residues. Between the trimmed V and J ends, which lost 3 bases and 4 bases, there was a span of 9 bases. Looked up from germline, CDR1 is GTSNPN and CDR2 is SVGIG (reference sequence). CDR3 DNA sequence: TGTGCCTGGAGGGGAGTGGGAGAGACCCAGTACTTC. It codes for CAWRGVGETQYF.

This clone was recorded once. This chain joins TRBV7-9 and TRBJ2-1, with 8 bases fitting TRBD2. J lost 8 bases, V lost 5 bases, and 20 bases had no gene match. Looked up from germline, CDR1 is SEHNR and CDR2 is FQNEAQ (reference sequence). This CDR3 is 18 amino acids long. CDR3 region: CASSPRGAGTSYFDEQFF. In DNA, the CDR3 is TGTGCCAGCAGCCCGAGAGGGGCTGGGACTAGTTATTTCGATGAGCAGTTCTTC.

The rearrangement uses TRBV12-3 or TRBV12-4 and TRBJ1-3; D remains ambiguous. V was pared by 9 bases and J by 4 bases, with 13 bases between. This CDR3 comprises 13 residues. The CDR3 reads CASRAGNGNTIYF. The CDR3 DNA reads as TGTGCCAGTCGAGCGGGGAACGGAAACACCATATATTTT.

This chain connects TRBV4-1 to TRBJ1-6; tentative D call: TRBD1 (5 bases). With 1 base removed from V and 0 bases from J, the gap between germline ends came to 13 bases. From germline, CDR1 is MGHRA and CDR2 YSYEKL. This CDR3 is built from 18 residues. Here the CDR3 reads CASSQASGVSSYNSPLHF. The CDR3 DNA is TGCGCCAGCAGCCAAGCGTCGGGGGTCAGCTCCTATAATTCACCCCTCCACTTT.

CDR3 coding DNA: TGTGCCAGTGGGATAGCGGTACAAGAGACCCAGTACTTC. This sequence encodes CASGIAVQETQYF. The rearrangement joins TRBV19 to TRBJ2-5, with D tentatively TRBD2 (6 bases). The CDR3 runs to 13 residues. CDR1 and CDR2 (germline): LNHDA, SQIVND (reference sequence). Deletions cut 8 bases from V and 2 bases from J, with 12 bases between.

The rearrangement links TRBV6-4 to TRBJ1-2; 10 bases match TRBD1. CDR1 MRHNA and CDR2 SNTAGT come from the germline V gene. V was clipped by 10 bases and J by 4 bases; unmatched bases: 6. The CDR3 has 13 amino acids. Here the CDR3 reads CATPTGGSYGYTF. The CDR3, as DNA: TGTGCCACCCCGACAGGGGGCTCCTATGGCTACACCTTC.

V and J are TRBV4-2 and TRBJ2-7, with D maybe TRBD1 (5 bases). This CDR3 is 14 amino acids long. Germline CDR1 is LGHNA and CDR2 is YNFKEQ. Trimming left V 1 base short and J 3 bases short, with 10 bases between. The CDR3 bases are TGTGCCAGCAGCCAAGCAACAGGAATCTACGAGCAGTACTTC. Amino acids: CASSQATGIYEQYF.

V gene TRBV6-4 combines with J gene TRBJ1-1; D is ambiguous. The CDR3 has 15 residues. Germline lookup yields CDR1 MRHNA and CDR2 SNTAGT. The V gene lost 5 bases and the J gene lost 6 bases, with 19 bases spanning the gap. The CDR3 is CASSSQGLLLSEAFF. CDR3 coding DNA: TGTGCCAGCAGTTCCCAAGGACTCCTACTTTCTGAAGCTTTCTTT.

The table lists this clone with a few counts. V and J are TRBV2 and TRBJ2-2; TRBD1 matches at 7 bases. Losses at the gene ends were 6 bases for V and 5 bases for J; bases not matched to a gene: 9. The CDR3 contains 15 residues. Germline-derived CDR1 and CDR2 are SNHLY and FYNNEI. The CDR3 DNA sequence: TGTGCCAGCAGAGGACAGGCCTGGGGGACCGGGGAGCTGTTTTTT. Translated: CASRGQAWGTGELFF.

This chain connects TRBV5-1 to TRBJ1-1; possible D gene TRBD1, 6 bases. The CDR3 totals 15 residues. Germline V gene data show CDR1 as SGHRS and CDR2 as YFSETQ. V was trimmed by 4 bases and J by 3 bases, leaving 16 bases between them. The chain's CDR3 is CASSRPQGRDTEAFF. The CDR3 region has the DNA TGCGCCAGCAGCCGACCTCAGGGGAGGGACACTGAAGCTTTCTTT.

The chain links TRBV28 to TRBJ1-5; possible D gene TRBD1, 5 bases. This CDR3 contains 18 residues. Germline values: CDR1 MDHEN, CDR2 SYDVKM. V lost 6 bases and J 0 bases, leaving 21 bases between the germline ends. The CDR3 here is CASSIPRGLGGSNQPQHF. CDR3 coding DNA: TGTGCCAGCAGCATCCCTCGGGGGTTGGGGGGTAGCAATCAGCCCCAGCATTTT.

J is TRBJ1-1 and V is TRBV6-6; 7 positions match TRBD1. V shed 5 bases and J 6 bases; nucleotides not matched to a gene: 9. Germline CDR1 is MNHNY and CDR2 is SVGAGI (reference sequence). This CDR3 comprises 14 residues. The CDR3: CASSTQGKGAEAFF. The CDR3 coding sequence is TGTGCCAGCAGTACACAGGGGAAGGGCGCTGAAGCTTTCTTT.

This clone was seen just once. The J gene is TRBJ2-1, the V gene TRBV5-1; TRBD1 aligns across 10 bases. Germline assignment: CDR1 SGHRS and CDR2 YFSETQ. V was clipped by 4 bases and J by 11 bases; unmatched bases: 6. The CDR3 covers 13 residues. Here the CDR3 DNA reads TGCGCCAGCAGCCTGGGGACAGGGGAAAAGCAGTTCTTC. Amino acid sequence: CASSLGTGEKQFF.

J is TRBJ2-5 and V is TRBV4-1; 8 bases align to TRBD2. CDR1 and CDR2 from the germline V gene are MGHRA and YSYEKL. V lost 0 bases and J lost 5; bases outside the gene matches: 5. The CDR3 has 15 residues. CDR3 nucleotide sequence: TGCGCCAGCAGCCAAGAGTTGACTAGCGAGGAGACCCAGTACTTC. Translation gives CASSQELTSEETQYF.